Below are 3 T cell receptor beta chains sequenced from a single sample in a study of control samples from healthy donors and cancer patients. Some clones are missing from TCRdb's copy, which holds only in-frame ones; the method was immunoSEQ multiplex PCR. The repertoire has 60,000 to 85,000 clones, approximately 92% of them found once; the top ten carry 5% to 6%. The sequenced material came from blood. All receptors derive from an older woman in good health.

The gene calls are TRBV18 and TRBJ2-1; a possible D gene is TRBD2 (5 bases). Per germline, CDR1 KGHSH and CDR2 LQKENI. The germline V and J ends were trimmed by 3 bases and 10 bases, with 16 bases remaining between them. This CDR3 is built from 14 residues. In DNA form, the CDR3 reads TGTGCCAGCTCACCTATTGACGGGAATAAGGAGCAGTTCTTC. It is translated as CASSPIDGNKEQFF.

CDR3 DNA: TGCAGCGTCGTCACTAGCGTCGGGAGGGAGCAGTTCTTC. Protein sequence: CSVVTSVGREQFF. V usage is TRBV29-1 and J usage is TRBJ2-1; 7 positions match TRBD2. V shed 6 bases, J shed 10 bases, and the junction held 12 bases outside the gene matches. Germline lookup yields CDR1 SQVTM and CDR2 ANQGSEA. This CDR3 comprises 13 residues.

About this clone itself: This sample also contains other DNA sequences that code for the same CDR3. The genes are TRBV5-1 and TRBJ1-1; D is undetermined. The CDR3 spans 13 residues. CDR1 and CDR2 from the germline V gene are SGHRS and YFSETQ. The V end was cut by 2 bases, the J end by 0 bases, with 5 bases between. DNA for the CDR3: TGCGCCAGCAGCTTAGGCGTGAACACTGAAGCTTTCTTT. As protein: CASSLGVNTEAFF.